This T cell receptor (beta chain) was identified during a study of cytomegalovirus exposure and HLA in healthy donors. Details on this clone: Its antigen is not known.

Germline V gene sequence: CDR1 LNHDA, CDR2 SQIVND (reference sequence). The junction had 11 bases not matched to a gene; V was cut back by 3 bases and J by 3 bases. This CDR3 contains 18 residues. Study conclusions and caveats: As confirmed in vitro, three CMV-associated chains were specific for CMV antigens. Across donors, presence/absence analyses took sequencing depth to be roughly uniform.

13 Jbeta primers and 60 Vbeta primers were used for the PCR. The protocol was immunoSEQ multiplex PCR, while the TCRdb copy is restricted to in-frame clones and leaves out a portion. This table holds over 70,000 clones, about 74% found once. This clonotype originated in a human donor in good health. Sequenced input: PBMCs. The chain joins TRBV19 to TRBJ2-5; the match to TRBD1 covers 12 bases. The CDR3 DNA sequence: TGTGCCAGTAGTATTCAGCTCGGGACAGGGGGCCTAGAAGAGACCCAGTACTTC. Residues: CASSIQLGTGGLEETQYF.